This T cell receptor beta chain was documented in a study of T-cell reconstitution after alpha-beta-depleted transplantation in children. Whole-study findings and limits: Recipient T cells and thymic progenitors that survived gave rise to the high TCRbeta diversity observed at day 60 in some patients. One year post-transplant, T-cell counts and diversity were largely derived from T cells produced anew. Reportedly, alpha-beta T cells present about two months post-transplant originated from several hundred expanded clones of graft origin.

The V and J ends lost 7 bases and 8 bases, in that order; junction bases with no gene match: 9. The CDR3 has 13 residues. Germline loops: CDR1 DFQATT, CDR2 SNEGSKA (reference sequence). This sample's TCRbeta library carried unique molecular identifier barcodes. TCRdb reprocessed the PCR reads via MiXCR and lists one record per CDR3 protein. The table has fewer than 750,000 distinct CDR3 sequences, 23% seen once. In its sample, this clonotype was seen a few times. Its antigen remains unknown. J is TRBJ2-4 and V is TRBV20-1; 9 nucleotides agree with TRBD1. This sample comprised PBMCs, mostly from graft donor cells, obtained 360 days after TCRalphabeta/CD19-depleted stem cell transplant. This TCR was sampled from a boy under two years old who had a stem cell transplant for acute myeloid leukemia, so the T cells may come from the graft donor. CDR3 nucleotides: TGCAGTGTCCCGGACAGGGGAGGGGACATTCAGTACTTC. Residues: CSVPDRGGDIQYF.